The clone carrying this T cell receptor (beta chain) has a handful of counts. Its antigen remains unidentified. These data are taken from a study of immune evolution from preneoplasia to lung adenocarcinoma. Broader study findings: Normal lung had highest clonality; later lesions appeared denser, more diverse.

Trimming took off 3 bases at V and 1 base at J, with 10 bases between the two ends. The CDR3 length is 14 residues. The V gene's germline CDR1 is GTSNPN and CDR2 SVGIG (reference sequence). Two lung cancer pathologists independently confirmed each histologic diagnosis. After pathologic assessment, macro-dissection selected premalignant or tumor cells for extraction. Generated by immunoSEQ multiplex PCR, the TCRdb table keeps only in-frame clones and is missing some. Among more than 10,000 clones listed, 70% to 90% were seen once. Sample: FFPE tissue from an adenomatous hyperplasia lung lesion. The subset here: atypical adenomatous hyperplasia (AAH), lung preneoplasia. This TCR came from a person aged 50-69 years with lung adenocarcinoma. The chain links TRBV30 to TRBJ1-5; tentatively, D is TRBD1 (5 bases). This CDR3 reads CAWRGQASNQPQHF. DNA for the CDR3: TGTGCCTGGAGGGGGCAAGCGAGCAATCAGCCCCAGCATTTT. The variable domain in full, completed from reference TRBV30 and TRBJ1-5, reads SQTIHQWPATLVQPVGSPLSLECTVEGTSNPNLYWYRQAAGRGLQLLFYSVGIGQISSEVPQNLSASRPQDRQFILSSKKLLLSDSGFYLCAWRGQASNQPQHFGDGTRLSIL.